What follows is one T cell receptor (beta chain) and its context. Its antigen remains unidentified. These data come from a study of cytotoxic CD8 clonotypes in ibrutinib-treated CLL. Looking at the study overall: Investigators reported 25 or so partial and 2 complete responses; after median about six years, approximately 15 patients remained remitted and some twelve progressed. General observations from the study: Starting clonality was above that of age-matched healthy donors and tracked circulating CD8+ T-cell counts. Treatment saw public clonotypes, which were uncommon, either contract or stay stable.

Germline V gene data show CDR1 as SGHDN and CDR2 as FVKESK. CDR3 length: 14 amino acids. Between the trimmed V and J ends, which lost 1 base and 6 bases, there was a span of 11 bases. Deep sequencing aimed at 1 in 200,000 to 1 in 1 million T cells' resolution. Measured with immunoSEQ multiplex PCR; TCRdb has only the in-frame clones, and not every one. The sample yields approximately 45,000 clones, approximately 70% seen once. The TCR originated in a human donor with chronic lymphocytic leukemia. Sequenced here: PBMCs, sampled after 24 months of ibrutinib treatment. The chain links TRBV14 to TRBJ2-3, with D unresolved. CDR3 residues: CASSQARSSDTQYF. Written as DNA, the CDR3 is TGTGCCAGCAGCCAAGCGAGGTCTTCCGATACGCAGTATTTT.